This T cell receptor (beta chain) was recorded in a study of T-cell reconstitution after alpha-beta-depleted transplantation in children. General study points: Reported findings indicate that, about two months after transplant, alpha-beta T cells came from several hundred expanded clones, which were derived from non-depleted graft cells.

This clonotype was counted only a few times. Its antigen is unidentified. Preparing the TCRbeta library involved the use of unique molecular identifiers. TCRdb reprocessed the PCR reads with MiXCR, giving one entry per CDR3 protein. The sample records about 340,000 distinct CDR3 sequences, under 20% being singletons. V gave up 0 bases and J gave up 0 bases, with 10 bases separating them. This CDR3 is built from 16 residues. Germline V lookup: CDR1 SGHRS, CDR2 YFSETQ. This chain links TRBV5-1 with TRBJ2-1; no clear D. The sequence was obtained from a male patient under 10 years old who had a stem cell transplant for acute lymphoblastic leukemia, so the T cells may come from the graft donor. The specimen comprised PBMCs, mostly from graft donor cells, sampled 360 days after TCRalphabeta/CD19-depleted stem cell transplant. Written as DNA, the CDR3 is TGCGCCAGCAGCTTGGGTGGAGCCAACTCCTACAATGAGCAGTTCTTC. Residues: CASSLGGANSYNEQFF.